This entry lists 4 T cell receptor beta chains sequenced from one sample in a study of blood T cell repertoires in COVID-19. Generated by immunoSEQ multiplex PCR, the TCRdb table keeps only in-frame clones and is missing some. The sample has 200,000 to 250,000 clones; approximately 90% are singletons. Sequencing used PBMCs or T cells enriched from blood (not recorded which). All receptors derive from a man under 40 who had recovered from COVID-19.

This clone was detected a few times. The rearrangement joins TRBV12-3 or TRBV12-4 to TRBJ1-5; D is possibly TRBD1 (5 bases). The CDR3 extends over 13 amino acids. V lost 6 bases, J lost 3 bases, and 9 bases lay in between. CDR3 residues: CASRGGPNQPQHF. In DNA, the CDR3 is TGTGCCAGCAGGGGGGGACCCAATCAGCCCCAGCATTTT.

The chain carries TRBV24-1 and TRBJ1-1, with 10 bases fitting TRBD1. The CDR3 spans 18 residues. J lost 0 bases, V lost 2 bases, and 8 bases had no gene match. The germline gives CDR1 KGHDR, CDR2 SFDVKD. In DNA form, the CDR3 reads TGTGCCACCAGTGATTCCGACAGGGGGCGGGGGATGAACACTGAAGCTTTCTTT. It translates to CATSDSDRGRGMNTEAFF.

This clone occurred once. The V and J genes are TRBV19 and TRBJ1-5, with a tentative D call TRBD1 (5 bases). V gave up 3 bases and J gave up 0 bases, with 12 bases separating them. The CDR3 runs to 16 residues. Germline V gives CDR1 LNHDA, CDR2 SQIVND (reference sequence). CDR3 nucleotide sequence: TGTGCCAGTAGTATGTCAGGGCACTATAGCAATCAGCCCCAGCATTTT. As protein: CASSMSGHYSNQPQHF.

CDR3 protein: CASSLGDRGYGYTF. In DNA form, the CDR3 reads TGTGCCAGCTCACTGGGGGACAGGGGCTATGGCTACACCTTC. The chain uses TRBV18 and TRBJ1-2; the match to TRBD1 covers 10 bases. Unmatched junction bases numbered 3, after V lost 4 bases and J lost 4 bases. Germline V gene lookup returns CDR1 KGHSH and CDR2 LQKENI. The CDR3 runs 14 residues.